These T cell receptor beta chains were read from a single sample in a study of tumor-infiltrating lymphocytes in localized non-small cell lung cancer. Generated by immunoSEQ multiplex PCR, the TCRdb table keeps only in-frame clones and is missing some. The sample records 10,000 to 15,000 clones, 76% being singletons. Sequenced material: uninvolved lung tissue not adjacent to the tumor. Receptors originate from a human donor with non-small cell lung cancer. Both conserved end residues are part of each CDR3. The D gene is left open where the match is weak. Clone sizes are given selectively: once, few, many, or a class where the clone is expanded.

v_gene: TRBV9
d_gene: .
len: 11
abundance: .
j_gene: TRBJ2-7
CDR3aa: CARRVGYEQYF
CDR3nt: TGTGCCCGCAGGGTTGGGTACGAGCAGTACTTC

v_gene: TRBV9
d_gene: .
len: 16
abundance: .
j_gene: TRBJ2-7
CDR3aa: CASSVGGGTSVYEQYF
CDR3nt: TGTGCCAGCAGCGTAGGAGGGGGGACCTCCGTTTACGAGCAGTACTTC

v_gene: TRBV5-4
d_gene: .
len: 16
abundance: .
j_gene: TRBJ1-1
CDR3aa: CASSLGAGGRNTEAFF
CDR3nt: TGTGCCAGCAGCTTGGGGGCCGGGGGAAGGAACACTGAAGCTTTCTTT

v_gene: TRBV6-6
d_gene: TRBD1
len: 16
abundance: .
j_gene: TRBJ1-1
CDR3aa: CASSYPGTGGRTEAFF
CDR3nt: TGTGCCAGCAGTTACCCCGGGACAGGGGGACGTACTGAAGCTTTCTTT

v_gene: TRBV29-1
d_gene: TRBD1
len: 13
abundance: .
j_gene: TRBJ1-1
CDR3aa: CSAGQGADTEAFF
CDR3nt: TGCAGCGCCGGACAGGGGGCCGACACTGAAGCTTTCTTT

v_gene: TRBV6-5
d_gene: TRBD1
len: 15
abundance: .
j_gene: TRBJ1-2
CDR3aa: CASSPTGFVTLGYTF
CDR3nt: TGTGCCAGCAGTCCGACAGGGTTCGTTACGCTTGGCTACACCTTC

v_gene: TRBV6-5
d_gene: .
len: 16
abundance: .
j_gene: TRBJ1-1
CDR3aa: CASSYSSFHRNTEAFF
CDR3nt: TGTGCCAGCAGTTACTCGTCGTTCCATAGGAACACTGAAGCTTTCTTT

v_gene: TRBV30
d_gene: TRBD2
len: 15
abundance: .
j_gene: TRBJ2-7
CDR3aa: CAWSVLSGTAREQYF
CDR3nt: TGTGCCTGGAGTGTATTAAGCGGGACGGCGCGGGAGCAGTACTTC

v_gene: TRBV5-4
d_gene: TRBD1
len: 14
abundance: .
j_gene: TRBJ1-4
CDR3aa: CASSFDRGVEKLFF
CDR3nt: TGTGCCAGCAGCTTTGACAGGGGAGTTGAAAAACTGTTTTTT

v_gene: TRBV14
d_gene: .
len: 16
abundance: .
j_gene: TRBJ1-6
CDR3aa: CASSQQGGSYNSPLHF
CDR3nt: TGTGCCAGCAGCCAACAGGGCGGCTCCTATAATTCACCCCTCCACTTT

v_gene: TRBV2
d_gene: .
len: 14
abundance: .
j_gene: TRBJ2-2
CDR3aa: CASGGLLNTGELFF
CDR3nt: TGTGCCAGCGGGGGACTCCTGAACACCGGGGAGCTGTTTTTT

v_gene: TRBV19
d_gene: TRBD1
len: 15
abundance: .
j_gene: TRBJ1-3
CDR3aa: CASSWQGDSGNTIYF
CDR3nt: TGTGCCAGTAGTTGGCAGGGGGATTCTGGAAACACCATATATTTT

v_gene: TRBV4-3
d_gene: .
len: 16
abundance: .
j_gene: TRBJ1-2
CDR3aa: CASSQDWGDLGDGYTF
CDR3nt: TGCGCCAGCAGCCAAGATTGGGGGGACCTGGGCGATGGCTACACCTTC

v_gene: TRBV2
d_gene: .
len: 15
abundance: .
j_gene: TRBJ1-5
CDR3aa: CASSVLGHGNQPQHF
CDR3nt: TGTGCCAGCAGTGTATTGGGTCATGGAAATCAGCCCCAGCATTTT

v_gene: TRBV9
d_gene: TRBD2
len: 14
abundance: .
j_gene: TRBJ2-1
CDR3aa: CASGRTSGDNEQFF
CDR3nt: TGTGCCAGCGGAAGGACTAGCGGAGACAATGAGCAGTTCTTC

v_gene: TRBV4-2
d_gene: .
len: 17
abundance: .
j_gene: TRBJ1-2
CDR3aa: CASSQASAGITGYGYTF
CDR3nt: TGTGCCAGCAGCCAAGCTTCGGCAGGGATTACGGGCTATGGCTACACCTTC

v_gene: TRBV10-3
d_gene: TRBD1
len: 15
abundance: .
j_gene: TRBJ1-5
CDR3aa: CAIGKGTVGNQPQHF
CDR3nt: TGTGCCATCGGGAAAGGGACAGTGGGCAATCAGCCCCAGCATTTT

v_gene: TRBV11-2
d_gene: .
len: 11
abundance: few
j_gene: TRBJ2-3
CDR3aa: CASSLADTQYF
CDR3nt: TGTGCCAGCAGCTTAGCAGATACGCAGTATTTT

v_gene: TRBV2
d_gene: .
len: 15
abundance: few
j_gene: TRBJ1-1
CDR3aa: CASSLGGGLNTEAFF
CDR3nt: TGTGCCAGCAGTTTAGGGGGGGGATTGAACACTGAAGCTTTCTTT

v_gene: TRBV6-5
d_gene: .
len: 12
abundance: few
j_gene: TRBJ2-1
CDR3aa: CASGQPSAEQFF
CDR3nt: TGTGCCAGCGGTCAACCTAGCGCTGAGCAGTTCTTC

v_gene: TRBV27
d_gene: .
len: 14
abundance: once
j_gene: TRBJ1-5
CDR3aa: CASRGTGSSQPQHF
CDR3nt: TGTGCCAGCAGAGGAACAGGGTCGAGTCAGCCCCAGCATTTT

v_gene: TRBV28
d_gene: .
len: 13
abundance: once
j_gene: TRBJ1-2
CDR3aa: CASSLSSALGYTF
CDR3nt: TGTGCCAGCAGTTTAAGCAGCGCGCTTGGCTACACCTTC

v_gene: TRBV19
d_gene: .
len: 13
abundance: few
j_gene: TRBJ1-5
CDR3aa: CASTTHDGAPQHF
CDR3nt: TGTGCCAGTACCACCCACGACGGAGCGCCCCAGCATTTT

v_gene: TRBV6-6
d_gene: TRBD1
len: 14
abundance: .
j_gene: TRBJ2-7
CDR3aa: CASKRGTGPYEQYF
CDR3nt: TGTGCCAGCAAGAGAGGGACAGGGCCCTACGAGCAGTACTTC

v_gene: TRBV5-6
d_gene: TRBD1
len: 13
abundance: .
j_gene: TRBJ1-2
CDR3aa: CASSRTGVDGYTF
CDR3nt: TGTGCCAGCAGCCGGACAGGGGTTGATGGCTACACCTTC

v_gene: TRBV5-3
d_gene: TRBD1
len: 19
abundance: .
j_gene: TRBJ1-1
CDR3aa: CARSLGQGEKPCSNTEAFF
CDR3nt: TGTGCCAGAAGCTTGGGACAGGGTGAAAAGCCGTGCTCGAACACTGAAGCTTTCTTT

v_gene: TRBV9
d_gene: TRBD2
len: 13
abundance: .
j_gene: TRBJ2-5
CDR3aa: CASSVRLAETQYF
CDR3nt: TGTGCCAGCAGCGTACGACTAGCGGAGACCCAGTACTTC

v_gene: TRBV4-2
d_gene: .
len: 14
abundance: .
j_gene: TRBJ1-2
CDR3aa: CASSQEGRSYGYTF
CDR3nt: TGTGCCAGCAGCCAAGAGGGACGGAGCTATGGCTACACCTTC